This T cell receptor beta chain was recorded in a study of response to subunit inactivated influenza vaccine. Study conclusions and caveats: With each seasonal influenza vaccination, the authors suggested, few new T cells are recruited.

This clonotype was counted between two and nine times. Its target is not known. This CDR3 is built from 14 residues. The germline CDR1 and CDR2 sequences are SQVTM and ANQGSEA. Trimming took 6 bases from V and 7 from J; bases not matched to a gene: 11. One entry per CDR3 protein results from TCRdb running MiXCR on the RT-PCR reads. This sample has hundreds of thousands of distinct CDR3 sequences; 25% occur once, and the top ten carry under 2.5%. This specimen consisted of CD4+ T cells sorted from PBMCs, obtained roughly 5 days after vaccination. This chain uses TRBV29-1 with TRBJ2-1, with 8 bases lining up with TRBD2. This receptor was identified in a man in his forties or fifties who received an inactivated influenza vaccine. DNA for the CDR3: TGCAGCGTCTCGCCGGGACTAGAAATGAATGAGCAGTTCTTC. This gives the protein CSVSPGLEMNEQFF.